The entry below gives a single T cell receptor (beta chain) sequence along with its context. The V and J ends lost 1 base and 8 bases respectively, with 14 bases between them. The germline CDR1 and CDR2 sequences are LGHNA and YSLEER. The CDR3 runs to 14 residues. Produced via immunoSEQ multiplex PCR; TCRdb's table is partial and in-frame only. The top ten clones hold just over 9.5% of a sample with about 330,000 clones, approximately 90% of them seen once. The sample is drawn from a study of blood T cell repertoires in COVID-19. The V and J genes are TRBV4-3 and TRBJ1-2; D remains ambiguous. The specimen was peripheral blood. The clonotype originates from a man younger than 45 with COVID-19, enrolled during active disease. CDR3 coding DNA: TGCGCCAGCAGCCAAGTCTACTCGGAGTTAGGCTACACCTTC. This codes for CASSQVYSELGYTF.